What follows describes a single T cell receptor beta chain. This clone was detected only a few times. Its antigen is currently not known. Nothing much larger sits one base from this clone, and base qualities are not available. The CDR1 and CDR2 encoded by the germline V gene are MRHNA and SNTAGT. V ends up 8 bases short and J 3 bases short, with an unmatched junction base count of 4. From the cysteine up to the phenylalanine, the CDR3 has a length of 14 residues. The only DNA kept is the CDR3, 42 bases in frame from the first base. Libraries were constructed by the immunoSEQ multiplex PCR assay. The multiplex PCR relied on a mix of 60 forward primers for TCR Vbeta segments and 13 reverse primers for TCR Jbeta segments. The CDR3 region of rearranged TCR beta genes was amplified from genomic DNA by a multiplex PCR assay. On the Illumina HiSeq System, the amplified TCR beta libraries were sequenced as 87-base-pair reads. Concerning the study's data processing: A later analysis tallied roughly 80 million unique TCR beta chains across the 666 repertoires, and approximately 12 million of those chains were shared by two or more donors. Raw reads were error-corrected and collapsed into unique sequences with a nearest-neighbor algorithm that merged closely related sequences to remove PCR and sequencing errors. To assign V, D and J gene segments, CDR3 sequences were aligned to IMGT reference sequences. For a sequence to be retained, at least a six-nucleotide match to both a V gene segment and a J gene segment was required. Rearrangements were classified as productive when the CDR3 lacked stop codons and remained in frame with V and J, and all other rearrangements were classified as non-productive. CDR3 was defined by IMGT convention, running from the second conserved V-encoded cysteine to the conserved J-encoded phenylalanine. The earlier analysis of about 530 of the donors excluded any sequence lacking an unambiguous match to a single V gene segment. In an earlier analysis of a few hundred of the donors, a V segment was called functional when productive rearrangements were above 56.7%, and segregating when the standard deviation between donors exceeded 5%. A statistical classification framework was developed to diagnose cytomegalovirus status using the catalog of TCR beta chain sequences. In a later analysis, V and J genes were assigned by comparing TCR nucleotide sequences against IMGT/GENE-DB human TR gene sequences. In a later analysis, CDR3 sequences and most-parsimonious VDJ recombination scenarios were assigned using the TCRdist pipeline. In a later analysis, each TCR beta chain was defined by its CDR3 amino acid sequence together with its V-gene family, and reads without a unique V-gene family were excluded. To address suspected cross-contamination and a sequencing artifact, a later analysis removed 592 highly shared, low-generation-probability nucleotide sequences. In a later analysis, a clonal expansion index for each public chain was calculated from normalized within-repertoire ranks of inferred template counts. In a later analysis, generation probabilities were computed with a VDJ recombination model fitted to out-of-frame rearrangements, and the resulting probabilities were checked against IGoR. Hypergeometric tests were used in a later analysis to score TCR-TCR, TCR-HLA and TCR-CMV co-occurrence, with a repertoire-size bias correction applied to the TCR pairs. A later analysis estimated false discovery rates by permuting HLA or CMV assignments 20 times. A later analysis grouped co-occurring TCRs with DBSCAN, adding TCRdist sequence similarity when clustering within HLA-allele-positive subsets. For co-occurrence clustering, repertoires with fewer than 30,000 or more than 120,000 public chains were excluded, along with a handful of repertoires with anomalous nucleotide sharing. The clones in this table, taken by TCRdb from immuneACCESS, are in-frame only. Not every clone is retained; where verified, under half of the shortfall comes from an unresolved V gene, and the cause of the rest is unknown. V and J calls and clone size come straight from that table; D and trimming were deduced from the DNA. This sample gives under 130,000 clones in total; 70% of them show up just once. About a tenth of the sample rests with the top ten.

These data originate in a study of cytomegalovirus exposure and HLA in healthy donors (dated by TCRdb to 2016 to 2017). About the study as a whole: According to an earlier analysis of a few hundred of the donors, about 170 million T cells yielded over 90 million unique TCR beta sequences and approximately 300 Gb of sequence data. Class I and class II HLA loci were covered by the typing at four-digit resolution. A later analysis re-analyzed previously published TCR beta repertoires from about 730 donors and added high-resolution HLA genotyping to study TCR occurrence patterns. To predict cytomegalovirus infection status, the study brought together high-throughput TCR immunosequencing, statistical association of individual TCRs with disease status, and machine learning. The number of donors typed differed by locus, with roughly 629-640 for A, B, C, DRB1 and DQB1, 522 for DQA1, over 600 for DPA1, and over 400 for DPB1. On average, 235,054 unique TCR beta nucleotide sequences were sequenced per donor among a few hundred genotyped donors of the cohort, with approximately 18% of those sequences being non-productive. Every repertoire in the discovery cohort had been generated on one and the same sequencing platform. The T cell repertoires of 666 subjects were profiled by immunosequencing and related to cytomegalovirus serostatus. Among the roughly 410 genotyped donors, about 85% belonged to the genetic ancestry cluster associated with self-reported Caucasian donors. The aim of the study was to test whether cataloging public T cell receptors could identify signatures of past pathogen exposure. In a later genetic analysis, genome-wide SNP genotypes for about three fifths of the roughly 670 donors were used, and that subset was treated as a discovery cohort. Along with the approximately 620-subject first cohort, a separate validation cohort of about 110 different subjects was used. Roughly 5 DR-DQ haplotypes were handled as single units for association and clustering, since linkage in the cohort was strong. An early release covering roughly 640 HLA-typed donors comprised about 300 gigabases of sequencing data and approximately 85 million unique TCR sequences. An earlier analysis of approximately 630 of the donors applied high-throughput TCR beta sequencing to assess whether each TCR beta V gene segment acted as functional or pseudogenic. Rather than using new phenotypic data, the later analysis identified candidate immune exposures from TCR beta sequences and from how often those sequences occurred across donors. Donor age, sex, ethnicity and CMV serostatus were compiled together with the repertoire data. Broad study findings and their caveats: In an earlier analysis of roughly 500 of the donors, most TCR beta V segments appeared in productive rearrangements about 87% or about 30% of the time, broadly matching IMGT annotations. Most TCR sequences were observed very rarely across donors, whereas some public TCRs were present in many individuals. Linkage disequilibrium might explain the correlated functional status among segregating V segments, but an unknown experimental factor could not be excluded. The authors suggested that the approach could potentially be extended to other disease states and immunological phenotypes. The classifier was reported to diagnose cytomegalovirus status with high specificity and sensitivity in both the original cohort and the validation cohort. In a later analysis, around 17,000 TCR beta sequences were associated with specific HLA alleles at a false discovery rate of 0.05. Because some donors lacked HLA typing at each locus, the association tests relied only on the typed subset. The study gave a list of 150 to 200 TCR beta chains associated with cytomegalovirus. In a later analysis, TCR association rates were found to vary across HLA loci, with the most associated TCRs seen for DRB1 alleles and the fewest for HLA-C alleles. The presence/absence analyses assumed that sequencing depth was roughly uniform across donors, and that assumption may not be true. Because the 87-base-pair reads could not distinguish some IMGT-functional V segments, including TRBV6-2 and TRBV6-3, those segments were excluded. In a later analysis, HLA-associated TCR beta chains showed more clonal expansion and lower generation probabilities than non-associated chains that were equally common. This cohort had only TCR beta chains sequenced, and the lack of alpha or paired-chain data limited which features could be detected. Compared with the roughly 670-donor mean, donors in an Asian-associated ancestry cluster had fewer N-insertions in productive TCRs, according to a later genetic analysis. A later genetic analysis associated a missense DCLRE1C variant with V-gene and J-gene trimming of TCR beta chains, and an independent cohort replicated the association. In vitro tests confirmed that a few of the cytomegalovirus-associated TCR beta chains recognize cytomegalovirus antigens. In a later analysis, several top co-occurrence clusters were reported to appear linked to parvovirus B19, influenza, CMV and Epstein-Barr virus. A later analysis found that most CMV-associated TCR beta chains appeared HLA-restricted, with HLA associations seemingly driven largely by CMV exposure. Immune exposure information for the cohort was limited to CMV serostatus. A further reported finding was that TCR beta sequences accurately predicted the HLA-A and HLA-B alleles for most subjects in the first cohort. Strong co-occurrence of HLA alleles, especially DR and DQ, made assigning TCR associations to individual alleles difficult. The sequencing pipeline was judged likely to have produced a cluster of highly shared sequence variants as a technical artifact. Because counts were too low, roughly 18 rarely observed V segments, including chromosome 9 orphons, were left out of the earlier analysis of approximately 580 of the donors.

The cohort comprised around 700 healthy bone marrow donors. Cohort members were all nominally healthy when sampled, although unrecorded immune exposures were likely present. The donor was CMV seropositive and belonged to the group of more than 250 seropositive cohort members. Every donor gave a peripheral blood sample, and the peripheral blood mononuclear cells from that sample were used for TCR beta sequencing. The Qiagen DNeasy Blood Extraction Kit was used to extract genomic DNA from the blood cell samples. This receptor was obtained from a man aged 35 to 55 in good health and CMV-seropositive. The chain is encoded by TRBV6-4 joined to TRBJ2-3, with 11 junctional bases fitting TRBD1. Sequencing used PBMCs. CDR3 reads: CASGQGAATDTQYF. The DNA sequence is TGTGCCAGCGGACAGGGGGCAGCGACAGATACGCAGTATTTT.